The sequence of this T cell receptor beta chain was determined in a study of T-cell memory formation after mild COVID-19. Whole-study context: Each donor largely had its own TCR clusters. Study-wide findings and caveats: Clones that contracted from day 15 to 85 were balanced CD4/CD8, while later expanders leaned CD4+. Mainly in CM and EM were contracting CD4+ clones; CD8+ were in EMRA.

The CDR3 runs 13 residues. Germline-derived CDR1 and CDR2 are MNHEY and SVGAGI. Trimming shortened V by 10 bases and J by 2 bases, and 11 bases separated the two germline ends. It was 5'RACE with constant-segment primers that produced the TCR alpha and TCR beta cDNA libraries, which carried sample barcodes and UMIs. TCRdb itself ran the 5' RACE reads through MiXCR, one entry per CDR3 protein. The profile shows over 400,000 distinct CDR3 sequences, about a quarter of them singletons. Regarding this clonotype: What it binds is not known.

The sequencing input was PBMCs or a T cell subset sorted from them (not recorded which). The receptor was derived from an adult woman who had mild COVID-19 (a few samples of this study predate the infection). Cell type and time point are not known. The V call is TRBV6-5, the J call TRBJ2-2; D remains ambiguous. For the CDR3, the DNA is TGTGCCACGCACTCGGATAACACCGGGGAGCTGTTTTTT. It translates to CATHSDNTGELFF.